A single TCR beta chain is shown here with its context. This sample is part of a study of T cells in localized non-small cell lung cancer. Method: immunoSEQ multiplex PCR; TCRdb's copy keeps in-frame clones and lacks some. The sample lists about 35,000 clones, roughly four fifths occurring once. Germline V gives CDR1 LNHDA, CDR2 SQIVND (reference sequence). Trimming cost V 3 bases and J 1 base; bases outside gene matches: 5. CDR3 length: 15 amino acids. The input for sequencing was peripheral blood, taken before any cancer treatment. The sequence came from a male donor at least 60 years old with stage III squamous cell lung carcinoma. The chain joins TRBV19 to TRBJ1-1; TRBD1 agrees at 7 bases. The CDR3 nucleotides are TGTGCCAGTAGTATGGGGGACAGCGGGAACACTGAAGCTTTCTTT. It encodes CASSMGDSGNTEAFF.